Each of the 30 T cell receptor beta chains below was sequenced from the same sample in a study of shared clonotypes between healthy human individuals. Data came from immunoSEQ multiplex PCR; TCRdb stores just in-frame clones and leaves some out. The sample lists over a million clones; about 80% were seen once. The specimen was memory CD4+ T cells sorted from blood. Stated subset: CD45RA-negative fraction. Receptor source: a man between 18 and 35 years old in good health.

The sample holds one count of this clone. V gene TRBV10-3 combines with J gene TRBJ1-5, with 8 bases identical to TRBD1. The germline gives CDR1 ENHRY, CDR2 SYGVKD. Trimming removed 8 bases from V and 1 base from J; junction bases left unmatched: 7. The CDR3 is 15 residues long. CDR3 DNA sequence: TGTGCCATCGCCCCCAGACAGGGGAGCAATCAGCCCCAGCATTTT. Its translation is CAIAPRQGSNQPQHF.

This rearrangement joins TRBV5-6 to TRBJ2-2; D might be TRBD1 or TRBD2, each matching 5 bases. V was shortened by 0 bases and J by 1 base, with 7 bases between the two germline ends. CDR3 length equals 15 residues. The germline CDR1 and CDR2 sequences are SGHDT and YYEEEE. The CDR3: CASSLGGKNTGELFF. The CDR3 bases are TGTGCCAGCAGCTTGGGGGGGAAGAACACCGGGGAGCTGTTTTTT.

The chain carries TRBV27 and TRBJ1-2; D remains unclear. Germline values: CDR1 MNHEY, CDR2 SMNVEV (reference sequence). The CDR3 totals 13 residues. With 5 bases removed from V and 7 bases from J, the gap between germline ends came to 14 bases. CDR3 protein: CASSPNMVGGYTF. The CDR3 DNA reads TGTGCCAGCAGTCCCAACATGGTGGGTGGCTACACCTTC.

The chain carries TRBV5-1 and TRBJ1-4; no clear D gene. Germline V CDR1 and CDR2: SGHRS, YFSETQ. Trimming took off 4 bases at V and 2 bases at J, with 12 bases between the two ends. The CDR3 sequence is 15 residues long. The CDR3 region has the DNA TGCGCCAGCAGCCTTAACTTTAGGACTAATGAAAAACTGTTTTTT. Translating it yields CASSLNFRTNEKLFF.

This chain joins TRBV2 and TRBJ2-1; 9 bases map to TRBD2. The germline CDR1 and CDR2 sequences are SNHLY and FYNNEI. J was trimmed by 9 bases and V by 8 bases; bases with no gene match: 8. The CDR3 runs 13 residues. The CDR3, as DNA: TGTGCCAGCTCCCTAGCGGGGTACGGTGAGCAGTTCTTC. Its translation is CASSLAGYGEQFF.

The chain combines TRBV9 with TRBJ1-3; D is unresolved. With 4 bases removed from V and 4 bases from J, the gap between germline ends came to 9 bases. The CDR3 runs to 13 residues. Germline V gene data show CDR1 as SGDLS and CDR2 as YYNGEE. The CDR3 coding sequence is TGTGCCAGCAGCCCCTCGGGAGGAAACACCATATATTTT. Encoded protein: CASSPSGGNTIYF.

The V and J genes are TRBV5-6 and TRBJ2-7, with a possible D match to TRBD2 (5 bases). The V gene's germline CDR1 is SGHDT and CDR2 YYEEEE. Trimming removed 4 bases at V and 6 bases at J, with 14 bases between. This CDR3 region has 13 residues. DNA for the CDR3: TGTGCCAGCAGCCTGGACTGGGAAGGCGAGCAGTACTTC. It yields the protein CASSLDWEGEQYF.

The J gene is TRBJ1-4, the V gene TRBV18; weak D call: TRBD1 (5 bases). Per germline, CDR1 KGHSH and CDR2 LQKENI. V was pared by 6 bases and J by 3 bases, with 14 bases between. This CDR3 is built from 15 residues. CDR3 amino acids: CASSQPGPSNEKLFF. Here the CDR3 DNA reads TGTGCCAGCTCCCAGCCGGGGCCCTCTAATGAAAAACTGTTTTTT.

This sequence joins TRBV9 and TRBJ2-5; no clear D gene. This CDR3 is built from 15 residues. The V and J ends lost 0 bases and 3 bases respectively, with 12 bases between them. Germline V CDR1 and CDR2: SGDLS, YYNGEE. As DNA, the CDR3 is TGTGCCAGCAGCGTAGGCAACCATAGAGAAGAGACCCAGTACTTC. This translates into CASSVGNHREETQYF. Filled out from reference TRBV9 and TRBJ2-5, the complete variable domain reads DSGVTQTPKHLITATGQRVTLRCSPRSGDLSVYWYQQSLDQGLQFLIQYYNGEERAKGNILERFSAQQFPDLHSELNLSSLELGDSALYFCASSVGNHREETQYFGPGTRLLVL.

Only a few counts were recorded for this clone. One end of the junction is discordant with germline, which a read error may explain. The rearrangement uses TRBV7-9 and TRBJ1-2, with D possibly matching TRBD1 (6 bases). This CDR3 is 12 amino acids long. Germline CDR1 and CDR2: SEHNR and FQNEAQ (reference sequence). CDR3 sequence (DNA): TGTGCCAGCAGCTTAGACAGGGTGAGGAGGGTCTTC. Amino acid sequence: CASSLDRVRRVF.

The chain has TRBV7-8 and TRBJ2-2; the match to TRBD1 covers 7 bases. The CDR3 totals 14 residues. Germline V CDR1 and CDR2: SGHVS, FQNEAQ. The V segment lost 1 base and the J segment 4 bases; nucleotides outside the gene matches: 0. The CDR3 spells CASSLGTGTGELFF. The CDR3, as DNA: TGTGCCAGCAGCTTAGGGACAGGCACCGGGGAGCTGTTTTTT.

The chain recombines TRBV6-5 with TRBJ2-5; tentatively, D is TRBD1 or TRBD2 (5 bases each). Germline values: CDR1 MNHEY, CDR2 SVGAGI. V was shortened by 5 bases and J by 7 bases, with 14 bases between the two germline ends. The CDR3 is 13 amino acids. The CDR3 is CASSPGTGWTQYF. As DNA, the CDR3 is TGTGCCAGCAGTCCCGGGACGGGGTGGACCCAGTACTTC.

This sequence joins TRBV30 and TRBJ1-2; no reliable D call. This CDR3 has 12 residues. Germline CDR1 reads GTSNPN; CDR2 reads SVGIG (reference sequence). Trimming took 0 bases from V and 8 from J, leaving 10 bases between them. The CDR3 protein is CAWSVPPSGYTF. CDR3 DNA sequence: TGTGCCTGGAGTGTCCCACCGTCGGGCTACACCTTC.

This chain connects TRBV7-2 to TRBJ2-5, with 9 bases identical to TRBD1. Germline loops: CDR1 SGHTA, CDR2 FQGNSA. J lost 5 bases, V lost 4 bases, and 5 bases had no gene match. CDR3 length equals 14 residues. CDR3 nucleotides: TGTGCCAGCAGCTCCGGACAGGGGTTGGAGACCCAGTACTTC. Encoded protein: CASSSGQGLETQYF.

About this clone itself: A single base separates this from a much larger clone, so it may be a read error. J is TRBJ2-1 and V is TRBV10-3; D is unclear. The germline gives CDR1 ENHRY, CDR2 SYGVKD. The CDR3 loop spans 11 amino acids. Trimming removed 8 bases at V and 2 bases at J, with 4 bases between. CDR3 nucleotide sequence: TGTGCCATCGGGACCTACAATGAGCAGTTCTTC. Its protein is CAIGTYNEQFF.

Notes on this clone: The sample contains more than one DNA sequence encoding this CDR3. The gene calls are TRBV4-3 and TRBJ1-5, with D perhaps matching TRBD1 (6 bases). Trimming left V 0 bases short and J 7 bases short, with 7 bases between. CDR1 is LGHNA, CDR2 YSLEER, per germline. CDR3 size: 13 residues. The CDR3 DNA is TGCGCCAGCAGCCAAGACAGGGGACAGCCCCAGCATTTT. Translated, it gives CASSQDRGQPQHF.

This clone has only one observation. V usage is TRBV2 and J usage is TRBJ2-5; tentatively, D is TRBD2 (5 bases). The tail of the sequence fits TRBJ2-7 better, so the J call may be wrong. Looked up from germline, CDR1 is SNHLY and CDR2 is FYNNEI. The CDR3 is 13 residues long. DNA of the CDR3: TGTGCCAGCAGTGGAGGGAGTGCGTACGAGCAGTACTTC. It yields the protein CASSGGSAYEQYF.

This chain uses TRBV6-1 with TRBJ2-5; D ambiguous. The V gene's germline CDR1 is MNHNS and CDR2 SASEGT. V lost 1 base and J lost 1, with 10 bases in between. The CDR3 has 15 amino acids. CDR3 sequence: CASSEGVIRQETQYF. The CDR3, as DNA: TGTGCCAGCAGTGAAGGAGTCATACGCCAAGAGACCCAGTACTTC.

The V call is TRBV10-2, the J call TRBJ2-7; 9 bases agree with TRBD2. The CDR3 totals 12 residues. Germline lookup yields CDR1 WSHSY and CDR2 SAAADI. The V gene end was trimmed by 5 bases and the J gene end by 5 bases; junction bases not matched to a gene: 1. CDR3 nucleotide sequence: TGCGCCAGCAGTCTAGCGGGGAACGAGCAGTACTTC. It codes for CASSLAGNEQYF.

The chain links TRBV6-5 to TRBJ2-1; 11 bases agree with TRBD1. Germline V gene lookup returns CDR1 MNHEY and CDR2 SVGAGI. Trimming took 8 bases from V and 9 from J; bases not matched to a gene: 12. The CDR3 has 15 amino acids. Written as DNA, the CDR3 is TGTGCCAGCGGACAGGGGGCGATCTTACCGGGTGAGCAGTTCTTC. Encoded protein: CASGQGAILPGEQFF.

The J gene is TRBJ2-7, the V gene TRBV12-5; tentative D call: TRBD1 (6 bases). Deletions cut 8 bases from V and 4 bases from J, with 21 bases between. Germline CDR1 and CDR2: LGHNT and FRNRAP. The CDR3 has 15 residues. The CDR3 region has the DNA TGTGCTAGTTTCACAAGCCGGGGACACCCATACGAGCAGTACTTC. Amino acids: CASFTSRGHPYEQYF.

This clone was detected a few times. The rearrangement joins TRBV9 to TRBJ1-5; 7 bases match TRBD1. V shed 1 base and J 0 bases; nucleotides not matched to a gene: 13. CDR1 SGDLS and CDR2 YYNGEE come from the germline V gene. The CDR3 length is 19 residues. This CDR3 is CASSVNEDRAFGSNQPQHF. The DNA of the CDR3 is TGTGCCAGCAGCGTAAACGAAGACAGGGCCTTTGGTAGCAATCAGCCCCAGCATTTT.

The rearrangement joins TRBV6-1 to TRBJ2-5, with D hard to call. Trimming cost V 7 bases and J 3 bases, with 6 bases left between them. The CDR3 contains 11 residues. Germline V lookup: CDR1 MNHNS, CDR2 SASEGT. The CDR3 DNA sequence: TGTGCCAGCATCCTAAAAGAGACCCAGTACTTC. Protein sequence: CASILKETQYF.

The CDR3 protein is CASSPGAHYEQYF. CDR3 bases: TGTGCCAGCAGCCCCGGGGCCCACTACGAGCAGTACTTC. The V gene is TRBV7-9, the J gene TRBJ2-7; TRBD1 or TRBD2 may be the D gene (5 bases each). V lost 5 bases to trimming and J lost 3 bases, with 11 bases between them. The CDR3 length is 13 residues. Per germline, CDR1 SEHNR and CDR2 FQNEAQ (reference sequence). Filled out from reference TRBV7-9 and TRBJ2-7, the complete variable domain reads DTGVSQNPRHKITKRGQNVTFRCDPISEHNRLYWYRQTLGQGPEFLTYFQNEAQLEKSRLLSDRFSAERPKGSFSTLEIQRTEQGDSAMYLCASSPGAHYEQYFGPGTRLTVT.

The chain recombines TRBV9 with TRBJ2-1; TRBD1 matches 9 bases. The CDR3 sequence is 17 residues long. V trimming: 0 bases; J trimming: 5 bases; junction bases outside the gene matches: 9. In germline, CDR1 is SGDLS, CDR2 YYNGEE. DNA for the CDR3: TGTGCCAGCAGCGTAGGACGTCCCGGGACAGGGAACAATGAGCAGTTCTTC. Translating gives CASSVGRPGTGNNEQFF.

The chain employs TRBV5-5 and TRBJ2-3, with D perhaps TRBD1 (6 bases). CDR1 is SGHKS, CDR2 YYEKEE, per germline (reference sequence). The CDR3 contains 14 residues. V lost 4 bases and J lost 5, with 14 bases in between. CDR3: CASSPGTLGDTQYF. The CDR3 DNA reads as TGTGCCAGCAGCCCCGGGACATTGGGAGATACGCAGTATTTT. Complete variable domain (other parts from reference TRBV5-5 and TRBJ2-3): DAGVTQSPTHLIKTRGQQVTLRCSPISGHKSVSWYQQVLGQGPQFIFQYYEKEERGRGNFPDRFSARQFPNYSSELNVNALLLGDSALYLCASSPGTLGDTQYFGPGTRLTVL.

CDR3 loop: CASSLRLAPTDTQYF. CDR3 sequence (DNA): TGCGCCAGCAGCTTGCGACTAGCCCCCACAGATACGCAGTATTTT. This chain uses TRBV4-1 with TRBJ2-3; TRBD2 agrees at 7 bases. The CDR3 has 15 amino acids. Germline V gives CDR1 MGHRA, CDR2 YSYEKL. V lost 5 bases, J lost 2 bases, and 7 bases stayed unmatched.

The chain recombines TRBV6-5 with TRBJ1-5, with D hard to call. This CDR3 has 15 residues. CDR1 and CDR2 from the germline V gene are MNHEY and SVGAGI. Trimming cost V 0 bases and J 3 bases, with 9 bases left between them. The CDR3 sequence is CASSYSHGSNQPQHF. Written as DNA, the CDR3 is TGTGCCAGCAGTTACTCACACGGTTCCAATCAGCCCCAGCATTTT.

This clone was counted only a few times. The chain carries TRBV27 and TRBJ1-2; D unresolved. V was trimmed by 5 bases and J by 4 bases, leaving 17 bases between them. The V gene's germline CDR1 is MNHEY and CDR2 SMNVEV (reference sequence). This CDR3 is 15 amino acids long. In DNA, the CDR3 is TGTGCCAGCAGTCCCACTATTGAGGCCCGCTATGGCTACACCTTC. This translates into CASSPTIEARYGYTF.

In DNA form, the CDR3 reads TGCGCCAGCAGCTTGACTAGCGGGGGGAAAGGGGAGCTGTTTTTT. Translated, it gives CASSLTSGGKGELFF. V usage is TRBV5-1 and J usage is TRBJ2-2; TRBD2 matches 12 bases. This CDR3 is built from 15 residues. Germline V gene lookup returns CDR1 SGHRS and CDR2 YFSETQ. The ends lost 1 base at V and 8 bases at J; junction bases unmatched: 3. The variable domain in full, completed from reference TRBV5-1 and TRBJ2-2, reads KAGVTQTPRYLIKTRGQQVTLSCSPISGHRSVSWYQQTPGQGLQFLFEYFSETQRNKGNFPGRFSGRQFSNSRSEMNVSTLELGDSALYLCASSLTSGGKGELFFGEGSRLTVL.